These 8 T cell receptor beta chains came from one sample sequenced in a study of graft-versus-host responses after intestinal transplantation. Irradiated, violet-dye-labeled stimulator cells, around 200,000 in number, were plated with around 200,000 CFSE-labeled responder cells. Only in-frame clones appear in the TCRdb table, and some are missing; sequencing was by immunoSEQ multiplex PCR. The sample contains more than 15,000 clones, about 38% of which appear only once. Sequencing used alloreactive CD8+ T cells from a mixed lymphocyte reaction culture, obtained before intestinal transplant. As to subset: CFSE-low proliferating T cells sorted from roughly six-day pre-transplant mixed lymphocyte reaction (GvH or HvG direction). These receptors all stem from a human patient who received an intestinal transplant.

This rearrangement joins TRBV21-1 to TRBJ1-3. TRBV21-1 is annotated as a pseudogene. The CDR3 spans 17 residues. In nucleotides, the CDR3 is TGTGCCAGCAGTCCCAACGTGCTACAACACGCACGAAACACCATATATTTT. Protein: CASSPNVLQHARNTIYF.

This clone has only a few counts. CDR3 in DNA: TGTGCCAGCAGCTTAGATTATCGGTTCCCCTACGAGCAGTACTTC. It is translated as CASSLDYRFPYEQYF. The chain has TRBV7-6 and TRBJ2-7; D uncertain. CDR3 length: 15 residues. Germline V gives CDR1 SGHVS, CDR2 FNYEAQ. Trimming removed 1 base at V and 2 bases at J, with 12 bases between.

The V call is TRBV25-1, the J call TRBJ1-1; TRBD1 matches at 12 bases. In germline, CDR1 is MGHDK, CDR2 SYGVNS. With 5 bases clipped from V and 4 bases from J, the junction kept 5 bases outside the gene matches. CDR3 length equals 15 residues. CDR3 in amino acids: CASSRDRGLITEAFF. In DNA, the CDR3 is TGTGCCAGCAGTAGGGACAGGGGGCTTATCACTGAAGCTTTCTTT.

A few counts support this clone. This chain joins TRBV2 and TRBJ2-1; D call uncertain. This CDR3 has 15 amino acids. V gave up 6 bases and J gave up 0 bases, with 12 bases separating them. Germline values: CDR1 SNHLY, CDR2 FYNNEI. The CDR3 sequence: CASSRSATSYNEQFF. The CDR3 DNA is TGTGCCAGCAGCAGAAGTGCCACCTCCTACAATGAGCAGTTCTTC.

This clone is medium-sized (0.01 to 0.1%) within its sample. This sequence joins TRBV7-6 and TRBJ2-7, with 11 bases that match TRBD2. V shed 5 bases, J shed 4 bases, and the junction held 7 bases outside the gene matches. The CDR3 spans 15 residues. Germline-derived CDR1 and CDR2 are SGHVS and FNYEAQ. The CDR3 here is CASSGGLAEGYEQYF. CDR3 coding DNA: TGTGCCAGCAGCGGGGGACTAGCGGAGGGGTACGAGCAGTACTTC.

This clone was seen more than once but under ten times. This chain uses TRBV7-9 with TRBJ2-1; 9 nucleotides agree with TRBD1. The J segment lost 3 bases and the V segment lost 3 bases, leaving 12 bases of the junction unmatched. This CDR3 has 18 amino acids. The germline CDR1 and CDR2 sequences are SEHNR and FQNEAQ (reference sequence). CDR3 residues: CASSFNRGRSSRYNEQFF. In DNA, the CDR3 is TGTGCCAGCAGCTTTAACAGGGGGCGATCTTCCCGCTACAATGAGCAGTTCTTC. Looking up the rest from reference TRBV7-9 and TRBJ2-1 gives the full variable domain: DTGVSQNPRHKITKRGQNVTFRCDPISEHNRLYWYRQTLGQGPEFLTYFQNEAQLEKSRLLSDRFSAERPKGSFSTLEIQRTEQGDSAMYLCASSFNRGRSSRYNEQFFGPGTRLTVL.

This clone was seen a handful of times. The genes are TRBV27 and TRBJ2-1; D is uncertain. Germline CDR1 and CDR2: MNHEY and SMNVEV (reference sequence). The V and J ends lost 10 bases and 3 bases respectively, with 7 bases between them. The CDR3 is made up of 11 amino acids. The DNA of the CDR3 is TGTGCCACCCTGATCTACAATGAGCAGTTCTTC. This sequence encodes CATLIYNEQFF.

This chain uses TRBV28 with TRBJ1-3; D ambiguous. The germline CDR1 and CDR2 sequences are MDHEN and SYDVKM. The germline V and J ends were trimmed by 6 bases and 8 bases, with 8 bases remaining between them. CDR3 length: 11 amino acids. DNA for the CDR3: TGTGCCAGCAGGAGAGAAGACACCATATATTTT. Protein: CASRREDTIYF.